What follows are 22 T cell receptor beta chains derived from one specimen sequenced in a study of follicular helper T cells after annual influenza vaccination. The time point is: 2014-2015 season, 7 days after vaccination. Profiling relied on immunoSEQ multiplex PCR, and the TCRdb table lists in-frame clones only, not all of them. The sample gives about 7,800 clones, 75% to 90% of which show up once; about 2% is in the top ten. Sequences were derived from CXCR5+ CD38- circulating T follicular helper cells from blood, sampled 7 days after influenza vaccination. The subset is: circulating Tfh, non-naive CD4+CXCR5+PD-1+ (ICOS+CD38+ or ICOS-CD38-). Receptors were obtained from an adult who received the influenza vaccine.

The chain combines TRBV27 with TRBJ2-7; D is unclear. Germline V gene sequence: CDR1 MNHEY, CDR2 SMNVEV (reference sequence). The V end was cut by 2 bases, the J end by 5 bases, with 13 bases between. The length of the CDR3 is 14 residues. The CDR3, as DNA: TGTGCCAGCAGTTTAGGACCGGGCGTCCACGAGCAGTACTTC. Its translation is CASSLGPGVHEQYF.

The chain uses TRBV14 and TRBJ2-3; D tentatively reads TRBD1 or TRBD2 (5 bases each). CDR3 length equals 12 residues. With 7 bases removed from V and 2 bases from J, the gap between germline ends came to 7 bases. In germline, CDR1 is SGHDN, CDR2 FVKESK. The CDR3 nucleotides read TGTGCCAGCACGGGACCCACAGATACGCAGTATTTT. It encodes CASTGPTDTQYF.

This clone was counted a single time. The gene calls are TRBV6-1 and TRBJ1-2; the D is unclear. The V and J ends lost 0 bases and 8 bases respectively, with 22 bases between them. The CDR3 runs 17 residues. CDR1 and CDR2 from the germline V gene are MNHNS and SASEGT. In DNA, the CDR3 is TGTGCCAGCAGTGAAGCCTCCCTCCGGAGCGCCCCTAAGGGCTACACCTTC. It is translated as CASSEASLRSAPKGYTF.

The chain recombines TRBV18 with TRBJ2-1, with D tentatively TRBD1 (5 bases). V dropped 2 bases and J dropped 12 bases, with 23 bases sitting between them. The germline gives CDR1 KGHSH, CDR2 LQKENI. CDR3 length equals 16 residues. The CDR3 coding sequence is TGTGCCAGCTCACCAAATACAGGCAGGATGACAATCGGGCAGTTCTTC. Translation: CASSPNTGRMTIGQFF.

The V and J genes are TRBV2 and TRBJ1-3; 7 positions match TRBD1. Trimming took 8 bases from V and 3 from J; bases not matched to a gene: 4. The CDR3 runs 13 residues. Germline V gene data show CDR1 as SNHLY and CDR2 as FYNNEI. Here the CDR3 reads CASAGQYGNTIYF. Written as DNA, the CDR3 is TGTGCCAGCGCGGGACAGTATGGAAACACCATATATTTT.

The chain is built from TRBV7-9 and TRBJ1-2, with 9 bases lining up with TRBD1. CDR1 SEHNR and CDR2 FQNEAQ come from the germline V gene (reference sequence). The CDR3 is 13 amino acids. The V gene end was trimmed by 4 bases and the J gene end by 12 bases; junction bases not matched to a gene: 9. DNA of the CDR3: TGTGCCAGCAGCTCCCGGACAGGGGAGAAAGACACCTTC. Translated, it gives CASSSRTGEKDTF.

The V gene is TRBV6-6, the J gene TRBJ2-7, with D tentatively TRBD2 (5 bases). Germline V gene data show CDR1 as MNHNY and CDR2 as SVGAGI (reference sequence). The CDR3 is 13 residues long. Trimming took off 7 bases at V and 7 bases at J, with 17 bases between the two ends. CDR3 amino acids: CASTLEGHREQYF. CDR3 nucleotide sequence: TGTGCCAGCACCCTCGAGGGCCACCGGGAGCAGTACTTC.

This rearrangement joins TRBV7-6 to TRBJ1-4; the D is unclear. The CDR3 has 17 residues. Trimming took off 1 base at V and 0 bases at J, with 12 bases between the two ends. The germline gives CDR1 SGHVS, CDR2 FNYEAQ. The CDR3 region is CASSLVLAASTNEKLFF. The CDR3, as DNA: TGTGCCAGCAGCTTAGTGCTCGCAGCTTCAACTAATGAAAAACTGTTTTTT.

The chain recombines TRBV11-2 with TRBJ2-5; D uncertain. CDR1 SGHAT and CDR2 FQNNGV come from the germline V gene. The CDR3 length is 15 residues. Between the trimmed V and J ends, which lost 4 bases and 0 bases, there was a span of 12 bases. The CDR3 DNA is TGTGCCAGCAGCTCGAACCTCCTTTACCAAGAGACCCAGTACTTC. As protein: CASSSNLLYQETQYF.

The chain couples TRBV2 to TRBJ1-3, with D maybe TRBD1 (5 bases). Trimming stripped 6 bases from V and 3 bases from J, with 18 bases between. Germline V gene lookup returns CDR1 SNHLY and CDR2 FYNNEI. The CDR3 loop spans 16 amino acids. The CDR3 sequence: CASSVNNGRVGNTIYF. As DNA, the CDR3 is TGTGCCAGCAGCGTAAATAATGGCAGGGTTGGAAACACCATATATTTT.

CDR3 nucleotides: TGTGCCAGCCAAACGCGGTTGGCCGGGACTGAAGCTTTCTTT. Translated: CASQTRLAGTEAFF. This chain joins TRBV2 and TRBJ1-1; D gene uncertain. Between the trimmed V and J ends, which lost 8 bases and 5 bases, there was a span of 18 bases. The CDR3 sequence is 14 residues long. CDR1 is SNHLY, CDR2 FYNNEI, per germline.

The chain has TRBV28 and TRBJ2-3; tentatively, D is TRBD1 (5 bases). The CDR3 is made up of 10 amino acids. Germline loops: CDR1 MDHEN, CDR2 SYDVKM. Trimming cost V 8 bases and J 10 bases, with 10 bases left between them. The CDR3 loop reads CASGHRAQYF. The CDR3 DNA reads as TGTGCCAGCGGACACCGGGCGCAGTATTTT.

The chain carries TRBV19 and TRBJ2-7; TRBD2 matches at 11 bases. Germline loops: CDR1 LNHDA, CDR2 SQIVND (reference sequence). V shed 9 bases and J 3 bases; nucleotides not matched to a gene: 4. This CDR3 is 13 amino acids long. The CDR3 spells CASQTSGGYEQYF. The DNA of the CDR3 is TGTGCCAGCCAAACTAGCGGGGGCTACGAGCAGTACTTC.

CDR3: CASSFLDGGQPQHF. The CDR3 DNA reads as TGTGCCAGCAGCTTCCTGGATGGAGGTCAGCCCCAGCATTTT. This sequence joins TRBV7-8 and TRBJ1-5; D gene ambiguous. Germline-derived CDR1 and CDR2 are SGHVS and FQNEAQ. This CDR3 contains 14 residues. Trimming shortened V by 3 bases and J by 6 bases, and 12 bases separated the two germline ends.

V and J are TRBV5-4 and TRBJ2-5; 11 bases fit TRBD2. The length of the CDR3 is 15 residues. V lost 4 bases and J lost 2; bases outside the gene matches: 4. Germline CDR1 reads SGHNT; CDR2 reads YYREEE (reference sequence). The CDR3 here is CASSIRLAGQETQYF. CDR3 sequence (DNA): TGTGCCAGCAGCATACGACTAGCGGGGCAAGAGACCCAGTACTTC. Looking up the rest from reference TRBV5-4 and TRBJ2-5 gives the full variable domain: ETGVTQSPTHLIKTRGQQVTLRCSSQSGHNTVSWYQQALGQGPQFIFQYYREEENGRGNFPPRFSGLQFPNYSSELNVNALELDDSALYLCASSIRLAGQETQYFGPGTRLLVL.

This clone was found a few times. The V gene is TRBV11-2, the J gene TRBJ2-7, with D perhaps TRBD1 (6 bases). CDR1 is SGHAT, CDR2 FQNNGV, per germline. The length of the CDR3 is 11 residues. Trimming cost V 6 bases and J 3 bases, with 6 bases left between them. CDR3 coding DNA: TGTGCCAGCAGAGGGGGCTACGAGCAGTACTTC. Its protein product is CASRGGYEQYF. The complete variable domain, with remaining parts taken from reference TRBV11-2 and TRBJ2-7, reads EAGVAQSPRYKIIEKRQSVAFWCNPISGHATLYWYQQILGQGPKLLIQFQNNGVVDDSQLPKDRFSAERLKGVDSTLKIQPAKLEDSAVYLCASRGGYEQYFGPGTRLTVT.

The V call is TRBV30, the J call TRBJ1-2; 7 bases are shared with TRBD1. Trimming cost V 3 bases and J 6 bases; bases outside gene matches: 10. This CDR3 comprises 14 residues. Germline CDR1 reads GTSNPN; CDR2 reads SVGIG (reference sequence). DNA for the CDR3: TGTGCCTGGAGGGAAATGGGGACAGCGGATGGCTACACCTTC. This sequence encodes CAWREMGTADGYTF.

The chain employs TRBV18 and TRBJ2-3, with D possibly being TRBD2 (6 bases). Trimming removed 2 bases from V and 3 bases from J, with 12 bases in between. CDR3 length equals 15 residues. Per germline, CDR1 KGHSH and CDR2 LQKENI. As DNA, the CDR3 is TGTGCCAGCTCACCATCGCGGGGCGGGACAGATACGCAGTATTTT. This sequence encodes CASSPSRGGTDTQYF.

DNA for the CDR3: TGCGCCAGCAGTGAGTTCGTCTCCGGGACGGAAAGAAACACCATATATTTT. Translation: CASSEFVSGTERNTIYF. The chain uses TRBV10-2 and TRBJ1-3; perhaps TRBD1 as D (5 bases). The germline gives CDR1 WSHSY, CDR2 SAAADI. V lost 1 base and J lost 5, with 18 bases in between. The CDR3 length is 17 residues.

Worth noting for this clone: Compared with germline, one end of the junction differs, possibly owing to a read error. The chain has TRBV5-6 and TRBJ2-7; the D gene is possibly TRBD1 (6 bases). The CDR3 is 12 residues long. Germline V gene data show CDR1 as SGHDT and CDR2 as YYEEEE. The CDR3 bases are TGTGCCAGCAGTTTGGACAGTCGAGAGCAGTACTTC. As protein: CASSLDSREQYF.

V and J are TRBV5-1 and TRBJ2-2; D remains unclear. V dropped 1 base and J dropped 2 bases, with 6 bases sitting between them. Germline CDR1 SGHRS, CDR2 YFSETQ. The CDR3 has 14 amino acids. The CDR3 is CASSLKGNTGELFF. The CDR3 coding sequence is TGCGCCAGCAGCTTGAAGGGAAACACCGGGGAGCTGTTTTTT.

The chain joins TRBV27 to TRBJ2-1; D gene ambiguous. CDR3 length: 14 residues. The V end was cut by 5 bases, the J end by 0 bases, with 8 bases between. Germline-derived CDR1 and CDR2 are MNHEY and SMNVEV (reference sequence). The CDR3 protein is CASSLKTSYNEQFF. The CDR3 nucleotides are TGTGCCAGCAGTCTTAAAACCTCCTACAATGAGCAGTTCTTC.